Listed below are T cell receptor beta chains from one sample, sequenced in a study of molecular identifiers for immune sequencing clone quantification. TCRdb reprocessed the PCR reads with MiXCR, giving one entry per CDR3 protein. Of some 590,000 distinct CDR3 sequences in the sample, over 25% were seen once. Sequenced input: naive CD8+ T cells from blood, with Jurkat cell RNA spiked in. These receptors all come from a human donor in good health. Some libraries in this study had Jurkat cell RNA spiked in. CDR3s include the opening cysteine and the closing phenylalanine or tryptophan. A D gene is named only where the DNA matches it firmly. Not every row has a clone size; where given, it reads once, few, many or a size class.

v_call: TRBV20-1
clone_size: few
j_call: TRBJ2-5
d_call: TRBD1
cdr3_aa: CSAPRGDRYETQYF
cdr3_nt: TGCAGTGCTCCCCGAGGGGACAGATATGAGACCCAGTACTTC

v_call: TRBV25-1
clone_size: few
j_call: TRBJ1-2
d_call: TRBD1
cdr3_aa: CASSENPGTGAIGYTF
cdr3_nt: TGTGCCAGCAGTGAAAACCCCGGGACAGGGGCCATTGGCTACACCTTC

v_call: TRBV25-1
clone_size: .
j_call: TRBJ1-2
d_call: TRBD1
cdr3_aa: CASSEGGTGVSYGYTF
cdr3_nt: TGTGCCAGCAGTGAGGGGGGGACAGGGGTCTCCTATGGCTACACCTTC

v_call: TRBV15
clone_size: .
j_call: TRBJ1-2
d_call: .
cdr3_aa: CATSRAGADGYGYTF
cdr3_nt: TGTGCCACCAGCAGAGCAGGGGCGGATGGCTATGGCTACACCTTC

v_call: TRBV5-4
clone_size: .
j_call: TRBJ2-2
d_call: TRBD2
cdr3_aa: CASSWLAGGRTGELFF
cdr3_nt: TGTGCCAGCAGTTGGTTAGCGGGGGGGCGTACCGGGGAGCTGTTTTTT

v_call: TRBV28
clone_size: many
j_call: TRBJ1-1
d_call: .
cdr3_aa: CASSLRGGYTEAFF
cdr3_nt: TGTGCCAGCAGCTTGAGGGGGGGCTACACTGAAGCTTTCTTT

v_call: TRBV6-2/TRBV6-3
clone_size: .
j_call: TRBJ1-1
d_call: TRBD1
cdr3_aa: CASRDRETEAFF
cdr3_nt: TGTGCCAGCAGGGACAGGGAAACTGAAGCTTTCTTT

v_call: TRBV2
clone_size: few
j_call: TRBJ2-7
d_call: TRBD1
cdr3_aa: CASRGGDRGRNEQYF
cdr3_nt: TGTGCCAGCAGAGGAGGGGACAGGGGAAGGAACGAGCAGTACTTC

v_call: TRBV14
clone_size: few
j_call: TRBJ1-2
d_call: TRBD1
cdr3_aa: CASSQAPWRQGCNYGYTF
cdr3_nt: TGTGCCAGCAGCCAGGCCCCCTGGAGACAGGGCTGTAACTATGGCTACACCTTC

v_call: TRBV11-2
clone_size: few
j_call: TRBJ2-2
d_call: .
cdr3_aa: CASSFNSPYLSGELFF
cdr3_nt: TGTGCCAGCAGCTTCAACAGCCCGTATCTATCCGGGGAGCTGTTTTTT

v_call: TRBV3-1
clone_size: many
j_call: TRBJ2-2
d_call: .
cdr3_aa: CASSQPGQGRFGELFF
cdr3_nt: TGTGCCAGCAGCCAACCGGGACAAGGTCGTTTTGGGGAGCTGTTTTTT

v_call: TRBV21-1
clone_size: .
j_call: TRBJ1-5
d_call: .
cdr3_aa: CASSKGSPRGLCQPQHF
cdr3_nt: TGTGCCAGCAGCAAAGGTTCCCCCAGGGGGCTCTGTCAGCCCCAGCATTTT

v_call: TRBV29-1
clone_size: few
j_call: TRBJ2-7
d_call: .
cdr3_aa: CSVEIRGQLTAYEQYF
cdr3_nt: TGCAGCGTTGAAATTCGCGGACAGTTAACCGCCTACGAGCAGTACTTC

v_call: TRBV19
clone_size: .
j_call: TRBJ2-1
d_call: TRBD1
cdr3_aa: CASSIGTGWNEQFF
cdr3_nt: TGTGCCAGTAGTATCGGGACAGGTTGGAATGAGCAGTTCTTC

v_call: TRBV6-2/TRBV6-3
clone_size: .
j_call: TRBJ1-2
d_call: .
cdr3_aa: CVSSYSPGLDYGYTF
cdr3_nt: TGTGTCAGCAGTTACTCCCCAGGGCTGGACTATGGCTACACCTTC

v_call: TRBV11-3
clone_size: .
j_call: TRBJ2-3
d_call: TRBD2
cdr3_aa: CASSLGASGNTDTQYF
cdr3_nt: TGTGCCAGCAGCTTAGGGGCTAGCGGAAACACAGATACGCAGTATTTT

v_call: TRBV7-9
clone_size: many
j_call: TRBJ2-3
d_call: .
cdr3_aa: CASSLFLGSTDTQYF
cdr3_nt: TGTGCCAGCAGCTTATTTTTAGGTAGCACAGATACGCAGTATTTT

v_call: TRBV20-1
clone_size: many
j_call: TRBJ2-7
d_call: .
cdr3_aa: CSAGPGDEQYF
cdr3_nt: TGCAGTGCTGGACCGGGCGACGAGCAGTACTTC

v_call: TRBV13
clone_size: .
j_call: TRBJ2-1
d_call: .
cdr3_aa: CASSLEARGQFF
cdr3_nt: TGTGCCAGCAGCTTAGAAGCTCGTGGGCAGTTCTTC

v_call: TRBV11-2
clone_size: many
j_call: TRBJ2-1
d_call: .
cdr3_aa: CASSLEWGPTYNEQFF
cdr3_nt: TGTGCCAGCAGCTTAGAATGGGGCCCGACCTACAATGAGCAGTTCTTC

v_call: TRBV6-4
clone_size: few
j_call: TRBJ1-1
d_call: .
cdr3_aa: CASRQYRVCKAFF
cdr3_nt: TGTGCCAGCAGACAGTACAGGGTTTGTAAAGCTTTCTTT

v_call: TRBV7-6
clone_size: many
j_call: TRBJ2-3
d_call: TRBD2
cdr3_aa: CASSLVPSGGATDTQYF
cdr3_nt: TGTGCCAGCAGCTTAGTGCCTAGCGGGGGGGCGACAGATACGCAGTATTTT

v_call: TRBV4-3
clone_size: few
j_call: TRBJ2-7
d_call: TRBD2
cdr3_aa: CASSQVLPLPGLAYEQYF
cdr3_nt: TGCGCCAGCAGCCAAGTACTACCTCTTCCGGGACTAGCGTACGAGCAGTACTTC

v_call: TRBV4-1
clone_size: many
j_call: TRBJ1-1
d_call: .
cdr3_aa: CASSQGQSNTEAFF
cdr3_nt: TGCGCCAGCAGCCAAGGACAGTCGAACACTGAAGCTTTCTTT

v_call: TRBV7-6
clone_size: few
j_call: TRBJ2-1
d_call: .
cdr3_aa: CASSPTLGTYNEQFF
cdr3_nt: TGTGCCAGCAGCCCCACCCTTGGAACCTACAATGAGCAGTTCTTC

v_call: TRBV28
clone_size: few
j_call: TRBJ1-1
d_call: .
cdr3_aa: CASSLPGAREAFF
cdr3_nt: TGTGCCAGCAGTTTACCAGGGGCGCGGGAAGCTTTCTTT

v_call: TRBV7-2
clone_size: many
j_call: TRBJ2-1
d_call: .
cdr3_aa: CASSRNEQFF
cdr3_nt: TGTGCCAGCAGCCGCAATGAGCAGTTCTTC

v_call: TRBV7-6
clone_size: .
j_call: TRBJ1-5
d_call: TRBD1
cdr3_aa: CASGLGGLSQPQRF
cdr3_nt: TGTGCCAGCGGCTTAGGGGGCCTCAGTCAGCCCCAGCGTTTT

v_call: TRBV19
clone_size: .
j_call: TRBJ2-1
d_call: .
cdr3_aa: CAGSILSAEPEQFF
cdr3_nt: TGTGCCGGTAGTATACTCTCGGCAGAACCTGAGCAGTTCTTC

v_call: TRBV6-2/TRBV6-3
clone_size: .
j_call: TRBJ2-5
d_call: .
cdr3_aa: CASSYSVYQETQYF
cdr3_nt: TGTGCCAGCAGTTATTCAGTTTACCAAGAGACCCAGTACTTC

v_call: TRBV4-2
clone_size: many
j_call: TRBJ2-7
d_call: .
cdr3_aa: CASSPSPGLSYEQYF
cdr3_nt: TGTGCCAGCAGCCCCTCACCAGGGCTCTCCTACGAGCAGTACTTC

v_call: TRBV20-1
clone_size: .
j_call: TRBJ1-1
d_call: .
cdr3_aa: CSASPWRGNTEAFF
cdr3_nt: TGCAGTGCTAGCCCCTGGAGGGGGAACACTGAAGCTTTCTTT

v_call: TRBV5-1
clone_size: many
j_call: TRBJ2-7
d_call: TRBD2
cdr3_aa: CASSLVTGTSNEQYF
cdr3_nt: TGCGCCAGCAGCTTGGTTACCGGGACTAGTAACGAGCAGTACTTC

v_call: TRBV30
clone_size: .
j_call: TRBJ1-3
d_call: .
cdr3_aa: CAWSVSWFRESGNTIYF
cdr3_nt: TGTGCCTGGAGTGTATCCTGGTTCAGGGAGAGTGGAAACACCATATATTTT

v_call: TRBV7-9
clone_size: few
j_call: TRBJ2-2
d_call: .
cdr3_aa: CASSPTSGTGNTGELFF
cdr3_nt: TGTGCCAGCAGCCCTACCTCCGGGACTGGGAACACCGGGGAGCTGTTTTTT